Here is one TCR beta chain with its context. The sample belongs to a study of T cells in Graves' hyperthyroidism and ophthalmopathy. Looked up from germline, CDR1 is SGHAT and CDR2 is FQNNGV. The CDR3 loop spans 14 amino acids. V shed 5 bases, J shed 7 bases, and the junction held 10 bases outside the gene matches. The source material, RNA transcripts, was used to amplify TCR beta CDR3 regions. The HTBI primer set was used in a first-round RT-PCR of the TCR CDR3. TCRdb ran MiXCR on the multiplex PCR reads and lists one entry per CDR3 protein. The sample lists more than 650,000 distinct CDR3 sequences, 12% to 15% occurring once.

This rearrangement joins TRBV11-2 to TRBJ1-1, with 7 bases matching TRBD1. Material for sequencing was blood. The TCR was taken from a young woman with Graves' hyperthyroidism. The CDR3 loop reads CASSVTGAAGEAFF. The CDR3 coding sequence is TGTGCCAGCAGCGTTACAGGGGCAGCTGGTGAAGCTTTCTTT.